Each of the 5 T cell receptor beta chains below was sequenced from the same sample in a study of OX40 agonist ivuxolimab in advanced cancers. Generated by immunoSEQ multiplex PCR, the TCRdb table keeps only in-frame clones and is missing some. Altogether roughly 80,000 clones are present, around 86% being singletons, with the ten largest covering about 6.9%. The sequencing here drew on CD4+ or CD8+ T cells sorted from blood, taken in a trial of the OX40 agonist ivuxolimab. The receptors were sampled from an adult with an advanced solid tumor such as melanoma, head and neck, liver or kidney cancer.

In nucleotides, the CDR3 is TGTGCCAGCAGTTCGCACGGGACAGGTGGCGAGCAGTACTTC. Its translation: CASSSHGTGGEQYF. The chain has TRBV27 and TRBJ2-7, with 8 bases identical to TRBD1. J was trimmed by 6 bases and V by 4 bases; bases with no gene match: 8. The germline V gene has CDR1 MNHEY and CDR2 SMNVEV (reference sequence). CDR3 length equals 14 residues.

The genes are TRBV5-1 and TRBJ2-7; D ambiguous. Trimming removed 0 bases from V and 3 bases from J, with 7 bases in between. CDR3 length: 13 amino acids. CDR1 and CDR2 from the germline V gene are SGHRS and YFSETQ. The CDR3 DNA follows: TGCGCCAGCAGCTTGGACGGCTACTACGAGCAGTACTTC. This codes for CASSLDGYYEQYF. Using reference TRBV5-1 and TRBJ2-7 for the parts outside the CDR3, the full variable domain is KAGVTQTPRYLIKTRGQQVTLSCSPISGHRSVSWYQQTPGQGLQFLFEYFSETQRNKGNFPGRFSGRQFSNSRSEMNVSTLELGDSALYLCASSLDGYYEQYFGPGTRLTVT.

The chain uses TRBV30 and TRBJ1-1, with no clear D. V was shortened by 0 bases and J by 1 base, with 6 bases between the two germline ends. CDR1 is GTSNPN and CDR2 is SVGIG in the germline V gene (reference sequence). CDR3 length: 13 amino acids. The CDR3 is CAWSVNANTEAFF. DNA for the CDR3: TGTGCCTGGAGTGTTAACGCGAACACTGAAGCTTTCTTT.

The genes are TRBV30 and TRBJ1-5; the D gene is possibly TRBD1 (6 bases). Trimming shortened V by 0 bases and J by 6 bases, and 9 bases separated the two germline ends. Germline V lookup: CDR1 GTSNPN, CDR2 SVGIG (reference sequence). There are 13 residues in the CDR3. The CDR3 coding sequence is TGTGCCTGGAGTGTACAGGGCGCTCAGCCCCAGCATTTT. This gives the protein CAWSVQGAQPQHF.

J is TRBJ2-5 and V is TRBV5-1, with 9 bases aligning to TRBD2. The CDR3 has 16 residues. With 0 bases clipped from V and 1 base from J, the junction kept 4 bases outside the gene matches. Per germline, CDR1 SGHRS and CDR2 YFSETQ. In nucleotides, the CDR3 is TGCGCCAGCAGCTTGGCGGCGGGGGGGCCCCAAGAGACCCAGTACTTC. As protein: CASSLAAGGPQETQYF.